This T cell receptor beta chain was identified during a study of blood T cells in healthy people across ages. Study-wide results and limits: Per-million-T-cell TCR beta diversity fell roughly linearly with age.

This clonotype was seen many times. Its target is unknown. This may stem from a read error, because a much larger clone lies one nucleotide away. A second about 6 to 12 cycle PCR used barcoded and J-beta primers. TCRdb processed the 5' RACE reads anew with MiXCR; each CDR3 protein has one entry. Counted here are around 800,000 distinct CDR3 sequences, about 53% occurring once; the ten biggest clones make up about 38%. The CDR3 loop spans 13 amino acids. Trimming pared 4 bases from V and 4 bases from J, leaving 10 bases between. Germline CDR1 and CDR2: SEHNR and FQNEAQ (reference sequence). The sample consisted of blood. This rearrangement joins TRBV7-9 to TRBJ2-5; D possibly corresponds to TRBD2 (6 bases). The clonotype was recovered from an elderly man in good health. The CDR3 DNA sequence: TGTGCCAGCAGCTGGGAGGTCCGAGAGACCCAGTACTTC. This sequence encodes CASSWEVRETQYF.